The 25 T cell receptor beta chains given below trace back to one sample, sequenced in a study of control samples from healthy donors and cancer patients. Repertoires were generated with immunoSEQ multiplex PCR, while TCRdb's copy carries only in-frame clones and drops some. The sample includes roughly 190,000 clones, roughly 91% of them seen just once. The sequenced sample was blood. The origin of the receptors is a woman under 40 in good health.

V usage is TRBV7-2 and J usage is TRBJ1-2; 8 bases fit TRBD1. V trimming: 3 bases; J trimming: 6 bases; junction bases outside the gene matches: 3. CDR1 is SGHTA, CDR2 FQGNSA, per germline. The CDR3 is 13 residues long. The CDR3 nucleotides read TGTGCCAGCAGCTTCGGCAGGGGGCATGGCTACACCTTC. Encoded protein: CASSFGRGHGYTF.

In DNA form, the CDR3 reads TGCAGTGCTAGTTGGGGGGTTCAGCCCCAGCATTTT. The encoded protein is CSASWGVQPQHF. J is TRBJ1-5 and V is TRBV20-1; the D gene is possibly TRBD1 (5 bases). Germline V gene sequence: CDR1 DFQATT, CDR2 SNEGSKA (reference sequence). V lost 3 bases and J lost 6, with 9 bases in between. CDR3 length: 12 amino acids.

The rearrangement uses TRBV6-4 and TRBJ1-1; D is perhaps TRBD1 (6 bases). Germline loops: CDR1 MRHNA, CDR2 SNTAGT. This CDR3 comprises 15 residues. V lost 3 bases to trimming and J lost 6 bases, with 17 bases between them. CDR3 nucleotides: TGTGCCAGCAGTGAAGGGGGGGGAGGAAAGGCTGAAGCTTTCTTT. Protein product: CASSEGGGGKAEAFF.

This chain joins TRBV30 and TRBJ1-5; TRBD1 aligns across 12 bases. The V gene end was trimmed by 2 bases and the J gene end by 7 bases; junction bases not matched to a gene: 9. This CDR3 is built from 16 residues. The germline gives CDR1 GTSNPN, CDR2 SVGIG (reference sequence). The CDR3 region has the DNA TGTGCCTGGAGTTTCCCGGGACAGGGGGCGGGACAGCCCCAGCATTTT. This encodes CAWSFPGQGAGQPQHF.

The chain couples TRBV6-5 to TRBJ1-2; D is unresolved. The V and J ends lost 2 bases and 5 bases respectively, with 9 bases between them. CDR3 length equals 13 residues. Germline V gives CDR1 MNHEY, CDR2 SVGAGI. The CDR3 here is CASSYANEYGYTF. The CDR3 coding sequence is TGTGCCAGCAGTTACGCTAACGAATATGGCTACACCTTC.

This sequence joins TRBV7-9 and TRBJ2-3, with TRBD1 matching over 9 bases. V was pared by 5 bases and J by 4 bases, with 4 bases of the junction left unmatched. CDR1 and CDR2 (germline): SEHNR, FQNEAQ (reference sequence). The CDR3 extends over 14 amino acids. The CDR3 sequence is CASSTGQGADTQYF. The DNA of the CDR3 is TGTGCCAGCAGCACGGGACAGGGCGCAGATACGCAGTATTTT. The whole variable domain, filled in from reference TRBV7-9 and TRBJ2-3, reads DTGVSQNPRHKITKRGQNVTFRCDPISEHNRLYWYRQTLGQGPEFLTYFQNEAQLEKSRLLSDRFSAERPKGSFSTLEIQRTEQGDSAMYLCASSTGQGADTQYFGPGTRLTVL.

V and J are TRBV20-1 and TRBJ2-1; TRBD2 might be the D (6 bases). CDR3 length equals 13 residues. CDR1 is DFQATT and CDR2 is SNEGSKA in the germline V gene (reference sequence). V was pared by 3 bases and J by 8 bases, with 14 bases between. The CDR3 DNA reads as TGCAGTGCTAGTCCCACTAGCAGTCATGAGCAGTTCTTC. It translates to CSASPTSSHEQFF.

J is TRBJ1-5 and V is TRBV11-2; 12 bases map to TRBD1. Per the germline V gene, CDR1 is SGHAT and CDR2 is FQNNGV. The V gene end was trimmed by 5 bases and the J gene end by 5 bases; junction bases not matched to a gene: 1. This CDR3 has 14 amino acids. The CDR3 DNA reads TGTGCCAGCAGCGGGACAGGGGGCGATCAGCCCCAGCATTTT. It encodes CASSGTGGDQPQHF. Using reference TRBV11-2 and TRBJ1-5 for the parts outside the CDR3, the full variable domain is EAGVAQSPRYKIIEKRQSVAFWCNPISGHATLYWYQQILGQGPKLLIQFQNNGVVDDSQLPKDRFSAERLKGVDSTLKIQPAKLEDSAVYLCASSGTGGDQPQHFGDGTRLSIL.

The chain uses TRBV28 and TRBJ1-6; 9 bases map to TRBD1. With V trimmed by 4 bases and J by 4 bases, 5 bases remained unmatched. The germline V gene has CDR1 MDHEN and CDR2 SYDVKM. This CDR3 spans 16 amino acids. The CDR3 nucleotides are TGTGCCAGCAGTTACGGACAGGGGCCGTATAATTCACCCCTCCACTTT. It translates to CASSYGQGPYNSPLHF.

V usage is TRBV28 and J usage is TRBJ1-5; possible D gene TRBD1, 6 bases. The CDR3 contains 15 residues. CDR1 is MDHEN and CDR2 is SYDVKM in the germline V gene. The V gene lost 6 bases and the J gene lost 2 bases, with 14 bases spanning the gap. The DNA of the CDR3 is TGTGCCAGCAGGCCAACAGGGAGGGGCAATCAGCCCCAGCATTTT. It encodes CASRPTGRGNQPQHF.

Concerning this clone itself: Other nucleotide sequences in the sample specify the same CDR3. V and J are TRBV6-5 and TRBJ1-1; 8 bases line up with TRBD1. Trimming took 6 bases from V and 1 from J; bases not matched to a gene: 4. This CDR3 spans 14 amino acids. The germline V gene has CDR1 MNHEY and CDR2 SVGAGI. Here the CDR3 reads CASRDDRGNTEAFF. The DNA for the CDR3 is TGTGCCAGCAGAGACGACAGGGGGAACACTGAAGCTTTCTTT.

The CDR3 here is CASSEQGEYGYTF. CDR3 coding DNA: TGTGCCAGCAGTGAACAAGGGGAGTATGGCTACACCTTC. The chain links TRBV2 to TRBJ1-2, with D maybe TRBD1 (5 bases). Germline-derived CDR1 and CDR2 are SNHLY and FYNNEI. CDR3 length: 13 amino acids. Deletions cut 2 bases from V and 5 bases from J, with 9 bases between.

V usage is TRBV29-1 and J usage is TRBJ2-7, with D perhaps TRBD1 (5 bases). This CDR3 is built from 13 residues. Germline V gene sequence: CDR1 SQVTM, CDR2 ANQGSEA. Trimming removed 5 bases from V and 0 bases from J, with 11 bases in between. This CDR3 is CSVKDTSSYEQYF. The CDR3 DNA reads TGCAGCGTTAAGGACACCAGCTCCTACGAGCAGTACTTC.

This clone showed up just a few times. The V and J genes are TRBV27 and TRBJ1-1, with D possibly being TRBD1 (6 bases). V was trimmed by 0 bases and J by 4 bases, leaving 12 bases between them. Germline CDR1 MNHEY, CDR2 SMNVEV (reference sequence). The CDR3 spans 15 residues. The chain's CDR3 is CASSLSYGGRTEAFF. The CDR3 bases are TGTGCCAGCAGTTTATCGTACGGGGGCCGCACTGAAGCTTTCTTT.

The rearrangement joins TRBV5-1 to TRBJ1-1; possible D gene TRBD1, 6 bases. The CDR3 sequence is 15 residues long. Germline V CDR1 and CDR2: SGHRS, YFSETQ. The V gene lost 0 bases and the J gene lost 1 base, with 10 bases spanning the gap. CDR3 bases: TGCGCCAGCAGCTTGGAGGGACAAAAGAACACTGAAGCTTTCTTT. This sequence encodes CASSLEGQKNTEAFF.

The V and J genes are TRBV28 and TRBJ2-1; possibly TRBD2 for D (5 bases). The germline CDR1 and CDR2 sequences are MDHEN and SYDVKM. The V gene lost 3 bases and the J gene lost 5 bases, with 20 bases spanning the gap. The CDR3 is made up of 17 amino acids. CDR3 sequence (DNA): TGTGCCAGCAGTTTTAGTGTCCGGGATTCAGATAACAATGAGCAGTTCTTC. Translating gives CASSFSVRDSDNNEQFF.

The chain couples TRBV3-1 (or the pseudogene TRBV3-2) to TRBJ1-3, with D perhaps TRBD1 (6 bases). CDR1 and CDR2 from the germline V gene are LGHDT and YNNKEL (reference sequence). The CDR3 spans 14 residues. V dropped 4 bases and J dropped 1 base, with 8 bases sitting between them. DNA of the CDR3: TGTGCCAGCAGCCGAGGGGGTTCTGGAAACACCATATATTTT. This encodes CASSRGGSGNTIYF.

The V and J genes are TRBV19 and TRBJ1-2; no reliable D call. Per the germline V gene, CDR1 is LNHDA and CDR2 is SQIVND (reference sequence). V was cut by 3 bases and J by 2 bases, with 7 bases left in between. This CDR3 is built from 13 residues. CDR3 protein: CASSMPPNYGYTF. CDR3 in DNA: TGTGCCAGTAGTATGCCGCCGAACTATGGCTACACCTTC. The variable domain in full, with the rest retrieved from reference TRBV19 and TRBJ1-2, is DGGITQSPKYLFRKEGQNVTLSCEQNLNHDAMYWYRQDPGQGLRLIYYSQIVNDFQKGDIAEGYSVSREKKESFPLTVTSAQKNPTAFYLCASSMPPNYGYTFGSGTRLTVV.

This chain connects TRBV28 to TRBJ1-1; 7 bases map to TRBD1. The CDR3 loop spans 12 amino acids. The junction had 1 base not matched to a gene; V was cut back by 4 bases and J by 5 bases. From germline, CDR1 is MDHEN and CDR2 SYDVKM. The CDR3 DNA reads TGTGCCAGCAGTTACAGGGGAACTGAAGCTTTCTTT. It yields the protein CASSYRGTEAFF.

This sequence joins TRBV7-3 and TRBJ1-4; TRBD1 aligns across 11 bases. Germline assignment: CDR1 SGHTA and CDR2 FQGTGA. V shed 4 bases and J 2 bases; nucleotides not matched to a gene: 3. The CDR3 runs 16 residues. CDR3 loop: CASSWTGGATNEKLFF. CDR3 nucleotide sequence: TGTGCCAGCAGCTGGACAGGGGGCGCGACTAATGAAAAACTGTTTTTT.

This chain uses TRBV28 with TRBJ2-3; D gene uncertain. Germline V gene lookup returns CDR1 MDHEN and CDR2 SYDVKM. Trimming took off 2 bases at V and 1 base at J, with 7 bases between the two ends. The CDR3 is 14 residues long. CDR3 sequence (DNA): TGTGCCAGCAGTTTAGTTGGGGGCACAGATACGCAGTATTTT. This codes for CASSLVGGTDTQYF.

J is TRBJ2-3 and V is TRBV7-8; D gene unclear. Trimming took 2 bases from V and 5 from J, leaving 5 bases between them. Looked up from germline, CDR1 is SGHVS and CDR2 is FQNEAQ. The CDR3 is 12 amino acids. DNA for the CDR3: TGTGCCAGCAGCTTAACGGGAGATACGCAGTATTTT. Protein sequence: CASSLTGDTQYF.

This clone was counted between two and nine times. DNA of the CDR3: TGTGCCAGCAGCGCGAGGACAAACGAAAAACTGTTTTTT. Its protein product is CASSARTNEKLFF. The chain couples TRBV7-6 to TRBJ1-4; possible D gene TRBD1, 5 bases. Germline V gene sequence: CDR1 SGHVS, CDR2 FNYEAQ. Deletions cut 5 bases from V and 8 bases from J, with 12 bases between. The CDR3 sequence is 13 residues long.

This clone has more than one count but fewer than ten. V gene TRBV19 combines with J gene TRBJ2-1; 10 nucleotides line up with TRBD1. CDR3 length: 14 amino acids. From germline, CDR1 is LNHDA and CDR2 SQIVND (reference sequence). With 3 bases clipped from V and 6 bases from J, the junction kept 2 bases outside the gene matches. CDR3 nucleotides: TGTGCCAGTAGTATCGGACAGGGGGTCAATGAGCAGTTCTTC. The encoded protein is CASSIGQGVNEQFF.

V and J are TRBV2 and TRBJ2-7; 9 bases fit TRBD1. The CDR3 contains 14 residues. Trimming cost V 10 bases and J 2 bases; bases outside gene matches: 9. Per germline, CDR1 SNHLY and CDR2 FYNNEI. In DNA form, the CDR3 reads TGTGCCACCGCCCGACAGGGGGGAGCCTACGAGCAGTACTTC. It yields the protein CATARQGGAYEQYF.